The clone carrying this TCR beta chain was found a few times. Its specificity is not known. MiXCR, run by TCRdb on the reads, gives a single entry per CDR3 protein. This table holds about 900,000 distinct CDR3 sequences, about a third found once. The data originate from a study of T cell repertoires in cytomegalovirus infection. Background on the study: Evidence of both CMV infection and a matching HLA type came from public TCR beta signatures.

Study observations and caveats: Cumulated frequencies of public TCR beta families served to identify carriers of CMV plus the relevant HLA. Ex vivo responses were dominated by HLA-C-restricted CMV-specific TCR beta clonotypes.

This TCR was sampled from a human donor in good health (CMV status not recorded). Some clones in this sample may be carry-over from other donors' samples. Sequenced here: cultured CD8+ T cells from PBMCs, sampled from culture after CMV antigen stimulation.

CDR3 sequence: CASSLSDRTKRFF. The CDR3 DNA sequence: TGTGCCAGCAGTTTGTCCGACAGGACCAAACGATTCTTC. The chain has TRBV27 and TRBJ2-1, with D possibly being TRBD1 (6 bases). Germline V gene sequence: CDR1 MNHEY, CDR2 SMNVEV (reference sequence). The CDR3 runs 13 residues. Trimming left V 3 bases short and J 16 bases short, with 19 bases between.